What follows is one TCR beta chain and its context. Its antigen is still unknown. The data stem from a study of cytomegalovirus exposure and HLA in healthy donors. General study findings and limits: Listed as cytomegalovirus-associated were more than 150 TCR beta chains.

Primers: 60 Vbeta forward and 13 Jbeta reverse. Data came from immunoSEQ multiplex PCR; TCRdb stores just in-frame clones and leaves some out. The data contain 60,000 or so clones, over 60% of them singletons. V lost 5 bases and J lost 4; bases outside the gene matches: 5. CDR1 LNHDA and CDR2 SQIVND come from the germline V gene (reference sequence). CDR3 size: 15 residues. The receptor was derived from a man in his fifties or sixties in good health and CMV-seropositive. The source material was PBMCs. This sequence joins TRBV19 and TRBJ2-6, with 7 bases aligning to TRBD1. This CDR3 reads CASSLTGSGANVLTF. The DNA of the CDR3 is TGTGCCAGTAGTCTGACAGGGTCGGGGGCCAACGTCCTGACTTTC.